These 25 T cell receptor beta chains were all obtained from the same sample, sequenced in a study of blood T cell repertoires in COVID-19. This table comes from immunoSEQ multiplex PCR, and its TCRdb copy is limited to in-frame clones, with some not included. The profile covers approximately 350,000 clones, with roughly 90% appearing a single time and about 2.9% taken by the ten largest. The material sequenced was peripheral blood. The source of these receptors is a woman younger than 45 with COVID-19, enrolled during active disease.

The chain has TRBV10-1 and TRBJ2-1, with D perhaps TRBD1 (5 bases). The ends were cut back, 0 bases at V and 0 bases at J, with 9 bases in the middle. This CDR3 is built from 16 residues. Germline V gene lookup returns CDR1 WNHNN and CDR2 SYGVQD (reference sequence). The CDR3 DNA sequence: TGCGCCAGCAGTGAGTCTAGGGGCCTCTCCTACAATGAGCAGTTCTTC. It specifies CASSESRGLSYNEQFF.

The rearrangement joins TRBV15 to TRBJ2-3; 14 positions agree with TRBD2. The CDR3 has 18 residues. In germline, CDR1 is LNHNV, CDR2 YYDKDF (reference sequence). Germline trimming cut 3 bases from V and 5 bases from J; bases unmatched to any gene: 10. This CDR3 is CATSSRTSGRRMGDTQYF. The DNA of the CDR3 is TGTGCCACCAGCAGCCGGACTAGCGGGAGGCGGATGGGAGATACGCAGTATTTT.

To note about this clone: This same CDR3 is encoded by further DNA sequences in the sample. V usage is TRBV12-3 or TRBV12-4 and J usage is TRBJ2-1; the D gene is possibly TRBD2 (6 bases). V lost 2 bases and J lost 6, with 8 bases in between. This CDR3 contains 13 residues. The CDR3 DNA reads as TGTGCCAGCAGTTTACGGGAGTCCAATGAGCAGTTCTTC. Protein product: CASSLRESNEQFF.

This chain links TRBV11-3 with TRBJ1-2; 8 positions match TRBD1. Unmatched junction bases numbered 13, after V lost 5 bases and J lost 8 bases. The CDR3 consists of 15 residues. Germline V lookup: CDR1 SGHNT, CDR2 YENEEA. CDR3 bases: TGTGCCAGCAGCGTACCAGGGGGCCGTGGTCGGGGCTACACCTTC. It encodes CASSVPGGRGRGYTF. The full variable domain, with the rest looked up from reference TRBV11-3 and TRBJ1-2, is EAGVVQSPRYKIIEKKQPVAFWCNPISGHNTLYWYLQNLGQGPELLIRYENEEAVDDSQLPKDRFSAERLKGVDSTLKIQPAELGDSAVYLCASSVPGGRGRGYTFGSGTRLTVV.

The chain combines TRBV24-1 with TRBJ2-7; TRBD1 agrees at 8 bases. CDR3 length equals 16 residues. V dropped 4 bases and J dropped 2; count of bases not matched to a gene: 9. Germline CDR1 KGHDR, CDR2 SFDVKD. Here the CDR3 DNA reads TGTGCCACCAGTGAGAATCCAGGACAGGGAACCTACGAGCAGTACTTC. It codes for CATSENPGQGTYEQYF.

This chain connects TRBV28 to TRBJ2-1; unclear D gene. The CDR3 has 12 amino acids. CDR1 MDHEN and CDR2 SYDVKM come from the germline V gene. V lost 3 bases to trimming and J lost 11 bases, with 11 bases between them. The CDR3 sequence is CASSFSVLKQFF. The CDR3, as DNA: TGTGCCAGCAGTTTTAGTGTCCTTAAGCAGTTCTTC.

This clone was seen a handful of times. This sequence joins TRBV18 and TRBJ2-7; 7 bases fit TRBD1. CDR3 length equals 16 residues. The J segment lost 5 bases and the V segment lost 3 bases, leaving 13 bases of the junction unmatched. Germline V gene lookup returns CDR1 KGHSH and CDR2 LQKENI. CDR3 amino acids: CASSPDYTGTADEQYF. CDR3 DNA sequence: TGTGCCAGCTCACCTGACTACACCGGGACAGCCGACGAGCAGTACTTC.

The chain employs TRBV6-2 or TRBV6-3 and TRBJ1-2, with 10 nucleotides matching TRBD1. V dropped 4 bases and J dropped 9; count of bases not matched to a gene: 14. The germline gives CDR1 MNHEY, CDR2 SVGEGT. CDR3 length: 16 amino acids. The CDR3 here is CASSSPTGTGDGCYTF. The CDR3 DNA follows: TGTGCCAGCAGTTCCCCTACCGGGACAGGGGATGGTTGCTACACCTTC.

The genes are TRBV29-1 and TRBJ2-5; 7 bases agree with TRBD2. V was pared by 1 base and J by 2 bases, with 4 bases of the junction left unmatched. The germline V gene encodes CDR1 SQVTM and CDR2 ANQGSEA. The CDR3 has 14 residues. CDR3 protein: CSVEGGSVQETQYF. The CDR3 DNA follows: TGCAGCGTTGAAGGCGGGAGCGTGCAAGAGACCCAGTACTTC.

This chain links TRBV10-3 with TRBJ2-3, with D perhaps TRBD2 (6 bases). In germline, CDR1 is ENHRY, CDR2 SYGVKD. V lost 6 bases, J lost 2 bases, and 21 bases lay in between. The CDR3 is made up of 17 amino acids. The CDR3, as DNA: TGTGCCATCAGGGACGGGACTCTGGGACGCCACACAGATACGCAGTATTTT. This gives the protein CAIRDGTLGRHTDTQYF.

V usage is TRBV29-1 and J usage is TRBJ2-1, with D maybe TRBD1 (6 bases). This CDR3 has 10 residues. CDR1 is SQVTM, CDR2 ANQGSEA, per germline. Trimming left V 7 bases short and J 13 bases short, with 14 bases between. CDR3 in amino acids: CSATGSSQFF. The DNA for the CDR3 is TGCAGCGCCACAGGGTCCTCACAGTTCTTC.

The chain employs TRBV5-8 and TRBJ1-2; D unclear. Trimming took off 0 bases at V and 0 bases at J, with 6 bases between the two ends. The germline gives CDR1 SGHTS, CDR2 YDEGEE. This CDR3 has 14 amino acids. For the CDR3, the DNA is TGTGCCAGCAGCTTGGTGCAGGCTAACTATGGCTACACCTTC. Amino acid sequence: CASSLVQANYGYTF.

The chain has TRBV7-2 and TRBJ1-5; 7 nucleotides align to TRBD1. The CDR3 sequence is 16 residues long. Germline V gene data show CDR1 as SGHTA and CDR2 as FQGNSA. J gave up 1 base and V 5 bases, and 8 bases lay outside the gene matches. In nucleotides, the CDR3 is TGTGCCAGCAGCGTAGGGGGGACAGTAAGCAATCAGCCCCAGCATTTT. It specifies CASSVGGTVSNQPQHF.

The chain recombines TRBV13 with TRBJ2-3, with unresolved D. V was clipped by 5 bases and J by 0 bases, with 15 bases between them. This CDR3 contains 16 residues. Germline-derived CDR1 and CDR2 are PRHDT and FYEKMQ (reference sequence). CDR3 in amino acids: CASSTLYAASTDTQYF. The CDR3 DNA is TGTGCCAGCAGCACCCTCTACGCGGCTAGCACAGATACGCAGTATTTT.

The CDR3 loop reads CASEGLGYTF. The DNA for the CDR3 is TGTGCCAGCGAGGGTCTTGGCTACACCTTC. The chain recombines TRBV2 with TRBJ1-2; D gene uncertain. The germline V and J ends were trimmed by 8 bases and 7 bases, with 8 bases remaining between them. CDR3 length: 10 residues. In germline, CDR1 is SNHLY, CDR2 FYNNEI.

The V call is TRBV5-5, the J call TRBJ2-3, with TRBD2 matching 8 bases. The CDR3 is 20 residues long. V gave up 4 bases and J gave up 0 bases; unmatched junction bases: 19. The V gene's germline CDR1 is SGHKS and CDR2 YYEKEE (reference sequence). CDR3 nucleotide sequence: TGTGCCAGCAGCCTTACGGAGAGAGCGGGGACTAGATATAGCACAGATACGCAGTATTTT. The encoded protein is CASSLTERAGTRYSTDTQYF.

The chain has TRBV24-1 and TRBJ2-1, with 8 bases matching TRBD1. The CDR3 runs 15 residues. Trimming removed 3 bases from V and 2 bases from J; junction bases left unmatched: 2. The germline V gene encodes CDR1 KGHDR and CDR2 SFDVKD. This CDR3 reads CATSDATGAYNEQFF. The CDR3, as DNA: TGTGCCACCAGTGATGCGACAGGGGCCTACAATGAGCAGTTCTTC.

The chain employs TRBV7-2 and TRBJ1-5, with 9 bases matching TRBD1. This CDR3 has 17 amino acids. Germline V gives CDR1 SGHTA, CDR2 FQGNSA. Trimming took 1 base from V and 4 from J; bases not matched to a gene: 8. The CDR3 bases are TGTGCCAGCAGCTTAGATCCGGGACAGGGAACGAATCAGCCCCAGCATTTT. This encodes CASSLDPGQGTNQPQHF.

This clone was detected only a few times. The V gene is TRBV14, the J gene TRBJ2-7; D unresolved. The CDR3 runs to 15 residues. The V gene lost 0 bases and the J gene lost 3 bases, with 12 bases spanning the gap. The germline CDR1 and CDR2 sequences are SGHDN and FVKESK. As DNA, the CDR3 is TGTGCCAGCAGCCAAGAGGCTGGCAATAACTACGAGCAGTACTTC. Translated, it gives CASSQEAGNNYEQYF.

The rearrangement uses TRBV4-3 and TRBJ1-2; no reliable D call. Germline V gives CDR1 LGHNA, CDR2 YSLEER. V lost 0 bases and J lost 2, with 4 bases in between. The CDR3 sequence is 13 residues long. In DNA, the CDR3 is TGCGCCAGCAGCCAAGATCTCAACTATGGCTACACCTTC. It codes for CASSQDLNYGYTF.

This chain uses TRBV5-6 with TRBJ1-2, with no clear D. The V gene lost 1 base and the J gene lost 4 bases, with 5 bases spanning the gap. This CDR3 spans 12 amino acids. The V gene's germline CDR1 is SGHDT and CDR2 YYEEEE. Here the CDR3 reads CASSLPGYGYTF. As DNA, the CDR3 is TGTGCCAGCAGCTTGCCAGGCTATGGCTACACCTTC.

The V gene is TRBV7-2, the J gene TRBJ2-7; TRBD2 matches at 8 bases. Per germline, CDR1 SGHTA and CDR2 FQGNSA. This CDR3 is built from 17 residues. The V and J ends lost 3 bases and 7 bases, in that order; junction bases with no gene match: 17. The DNA of the CDR3 is TGTGCCAGCAGCTTCGGGACTAGGGGAACTAAGAGGGGGGAGCAGTACGTC. Protein sequence: CASSFGTRGTKRGEQYV.

The gene calls are TRBV7-2 and TRBJ1-6; unclear D gene. The V gene's germline CDR1 is SGHTA and CDR2 FQGNSA. The CDR3 consists of 14 residues. V was shortened by 0 bases and J by 10 bases, with 10 bases between the two germline ends. The CDR3 DNA sequence: TGTGCCAGCAGCTTAGCCGGGGAAGGATCACCCCTCCACTTT. It yields the protein CASSLAGEGSPLHF.

The J gene is TRBJ1-6, the V gene TRBV14; D remains ambiguous. Trimming removed 4 bases from V and 7 bases from J, with 11 bases in between. Germline loops: CDR1 SGHDN, CDR2 FVKESK. There are 14 residues in the CDR3. The CDR3 region is CASSLTTLNSPLHF. In DNA, the CDR3 is TGTGCCAGCAGCCTCACGACATTGAATTCACCCCTCCACTTT.

The CDR3 loop is CATKEDRGTNYGYTF. CDR3 nucleotides: TGTGCCACCAAAGAGGACAGGGGAACTAACTATGGCTACACCTTC. The genes are TRBV15 and TRBJ1-2, with 9 bases that match TRBD1. The CDR3 has 15 amino acids. With V trimmed by 7 bases and J by 0 bases, 6 bases remained unmatched. The germline CDR1 and CDR2 sequences are LNHNV and YYDKDF (reference sequence).